This T cell receptor beta chain was found in a study of OX40 agonist ivuxolimab in advanced cancers. At the level of the study: Dose-escalation patients were diagnosed with hepatocellular carcinoma, melanoma, renal cell cancer or head and neck cancer. From 23 to 79 years was the age range, with a mean of roughly 64 years, and nearly 85% were male.

The protocol was immunoSEQ multiplex PCR, while the TCRdb copy is restricted to in-frame clones and leaves out a portion. The sample shows around 62,000 clones, 80% to 90% of them seen only once. Autoimmune disease history or systemic immunosuppression meant exclusion. The ends were cut back, 5 bases at V and 0 bases at J, with 11 bases in the middle. This CDR3 has 15 amino acids. CDR1 SGHTA and CDR2 FQGNSA come from the germline V gene. Specimen: CD4+ or CD8+ T cells sorted from blood, collected in a trial of the OX40 agonist ivuxolimab. The sequence derives from an adult with an advanced solid tumor such as melanoma, head and neck, liver or kidney cancer. This rearrangement joins TRBV7-2 to TRBJ2-1, with TRBD1 as a possible D gene (5 bases). CDR3 loop: CASSVDSSSYNEQFF. Written as DNA, the CDR3 is TGTGCCAGCAGCGTAGACAGTAGCTCCTACAATGAGCAGTTCTTC.